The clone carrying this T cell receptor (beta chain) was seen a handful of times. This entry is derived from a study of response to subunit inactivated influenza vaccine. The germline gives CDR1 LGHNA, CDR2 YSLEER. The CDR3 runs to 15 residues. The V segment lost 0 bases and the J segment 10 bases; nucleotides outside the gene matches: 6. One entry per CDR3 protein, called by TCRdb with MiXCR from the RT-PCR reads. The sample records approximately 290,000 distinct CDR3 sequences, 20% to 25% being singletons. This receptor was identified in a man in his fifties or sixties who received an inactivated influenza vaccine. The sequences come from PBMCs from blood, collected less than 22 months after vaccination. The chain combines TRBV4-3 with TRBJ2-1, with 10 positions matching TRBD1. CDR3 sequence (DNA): TGCGCCAGCAGCCAAGATGGGACAGGGGAATGGGAGCAGTTCTTC. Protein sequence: CASSQDGTGEWEQFF.